These T cell receptor beta chains were read from a single sample in a study of shared clonotypes between healthy human individuals. The table came from immunoSEQ multiplex PCR; TCRdb's copy has only in-frame clones and leaves some out. The data contain hundreds of thousands of clones, approximately 80% of them seen just once; the ten biggest clones take up more than 10%. Sequencing was done on a sample of PBMCs. The origin of the receptors is a woman in her 40s in good health. Some clones in this sample may be carry-over from other donors' samples. Each CDR3 is given with its conserved first and last residue. A D gene is named only where the DNA matches it firmly. Where a row states a size, it is once, few, many or the class of an expanded clone; other rows omit it.

clone size: -; D gene: TRBD1; V gene: TRBV11-2; J gene: TRBJ1-4; CDR3 length: 17; CDR3 DNA: TGTGCCAGCAGCCCTGGACAGGGGGGGTTTAGTAATGAAAAACTGTTTTTT; CDR3 protein: CASSPGQGGFSNEKLFF
clone size: -; D gene: -; V gene: TRBV7-9; J gene: TRBJ2-1; CDR3 length: 15; CDR3 DNA: TGTGCGAGCGCGGGTCTTCGCCCGACCTACAATGAGCAGTTCTTC; CDR3 protein: CASAGLRPTYNEQFF
clone size: -; D gene: -; V gene: TRBV11-1; J gene: TRBJ2-1; CDR3 length: 13; CDR3 DNA: TGTGCCAGCAGCTTAGGTACCTACAATGAGCAGTTCTTC; CDR3 protein: CASSLGTYNEQFF
clone size: -; D gene: TRBD2; V gene: TRBV28; J gene: TRBJ2-7; CDR3 length: 14; CDR3 DNA: TGTGCCAGCAGTCCGACTAGCGGGAGTGGCGAGCAGTACTTC; CDR3 protein: CASSPTSGSGEQYF
clone size: -; D gene: TRBD1; V gene: TRBV7-8; J gene: TRBJ1-1; CDR3 length: 17; CDR3 DNA: TGTGCCAGCAGCTTATTAATGGGACAGGGGATGAACACTGAAGCTTTCTTT; CDR3 protein: CASSLLMGQGMNTEAFF
clone size: -; D gene: TRBD2; V gene: TRBV7-2; J gene: TRBJ2-7; CDR3 length: 14; CDR3 DNA: TGTGCCAGCAGCGCGGGGCCCGGGGGGGACGAGCAGTACTTC; CDR3 protein: CASSAGPGGDEQYF
clone size: -; D gene: TRBD1; V gene: TRBV18; J gene: TRBJ2-3; CDR3 length: 18; CDR3 DNA: TGTGCCAGCTCACCACAGGAGGCCGGACAGGGGGCGTCAGATACGCAGTATTTT; CDR3 protein: CASSPQEAGQGASDTQYF
clone size: few; D gene: -; V gene: TRBV28; J gene: TRBJ2-3; CDR3 length: 15; CDR3 DNA: TGTGCCAGCAGTTTCAGACTAGAAGGCACAGATACGCAGTATTTT; CDR3 protein: CASSFRLEGTDTQYF
clone size: -; D gene: TRBD2; V gene: TRBV7-9; J gene: TRBJ2-1; CDR3 length: 13; CDR3 DNA: TGTGCCAGCAGTGCTGGGACTAGCAATGAGCAGTTCTTC; CDR3 protein: CASSAGTSNEQFF
clone size: -; D gene: -; V gene: TRBV7-9; J gene: TRBJ1-1; CDR3 length: 13; CDR3 DNA: TGTGCCAGCAGCCAATCACCCGACAGGGAAGCTTTCTTT; CDR3 protein: CASSQSPDREAFF
clone size: -; D gene: -; V gene: TRBV6-1; J gene: TRBJ1-2; CDR3 length: 11; CDR3 DNA: TGTGCCAGCAGTGATGGATTTGGCTACACCTTC; CDR3 protein: CASSDGFGYTF
clone size: -; D gene: TRBD1; V gene: TRBV4-2; J gene: TRBJ2-1; CDR3 length: 14; CDR3 DNA: TGTGCCAGCAGGAGAGTCGGGACAGGGAATGGGCAGTTCTTC; CDR3 protein: CASRRVGTGNGQFF
clone size: -; D gene: -; V gene: TRBV27; J gene: TRBJ1-4; CDR3 length: 15; CDR3 DNA: TGTGCCAGCAGTCCCCTGGGTTCAACTAATGAAAAACTGTTTTTT; CDR3 protein: CASSPLGSTNEKLFF
clone size: -; D gene: -; V gene: TRBV29-1; J gene: TRBJ2-3; CDR3 length: 13; CDR3 DNA: TGCAGCGTTGCACAGGGTGTCACAGATACGCAGTATTTT; CDR3 protein: CSVAQGVTDTQYF
clone size: -; D gene: -; V gene: TRBV30; J gene: TRBJ2-2; CDR3 length: 14; CDR3 DNA: TGTGCCTGGACGGCACTCCTCAACACCGGGGAGCTGTTTTTT; CDR3 protein: CAWTALLNTGELFF
clone size: -; D gene: TRBD1; V gene: TRBV5-6; J gene: TRBJ2-2; CDR3 length: 16; CDR3 DNA: TGTGCCAGCAGCTTGCCTCAGGGGGTGAACACCGGGGAGCTGTTTTTT; CDR3 protein: CASSLPQGVNTGELFF
clone size: -; D gene: -; V gene: TRBV7-8; J gene: TRBJ2-5; CDR3 length: 16; CDR3 DNA: TGTGCCAGCAGCTTAGCGAAGGGGGGAGGCCAAGAGACCCAGTACTTC; CDR3 protein: CASSLAKGGGQETQYF
clone size: -; D gene: -; V gene: TRBV10-3; J gene: TRBJ1-3; CDR3 length: 16; CDR3 DNA: TGTGCCATCAGTGAGAGGACAACAAGCTCTGGAAACACCATATATTTT; CDR3 protein: CAISERTTSSGNTIYF
clone size: -; D gene: -; V gene: TRBV7-2; J gene: TRBJ2-6; CDR3 length: 16; CDR3 DNA: TGTGCCAGCAGCTTAAACTCTGTTTGGGGGGCCAACGTCCTGACTTTC; CDR3 protein: CASSLNSVWGANVLTF
clone size: once; D gene: -; V gene: TRBV30; J gene: TRBJ1-2; CDR3 length: 14; CDR3 DNA: TGTGCCTGGAGTGGATCGGCTCGGGTCTATGGCTACACCTTC; CDR3 protein: CAWSGSARVYGYTF
clone size: -; D gene: -; V gene: TRBV29-1; J gene: TRBJ2-3; CDR3 length: 12; CDR3 DNA: TGCAGCGTTGAAGGTAGCACAGATACGCAGTATTTT; CDR3 protein: CSVEGSTDTQYF
clone size: many; D gene: -; V gene: TRBV14; J gene: TRBJ1-3; CDR3 length: 14; CDR3 DNA: TGTGCCAGCAGCCAGGCTTTGGGGCGAAACACCATATATTTT; CDR3 protein: CASSQALGRNTIYF
clone size: -; D gene: -; V gene: TRBV28; J gene: TRBJ2-7; CDR3 length: 14; CDR3 DNA: TGTGCCAGCAGCCGAGGGGAGCAAGTCTACGAGCAGTACTTC; CDR3 protein: CASSRGEQVYEQYF
clone size: once; D gene: TRBD2; V gene: TRBV30; J gene: TRBJ2-1; CDR3 length: 15; CDR3 DNA: TGTGCCTGGAGTTTGGGACTAGCGGGAGGGCTTGAGCAGTTCTTC; CDR3 protein: CAWSLGLAGGLEQFF